Sequencing of this T cell receptor (beta chain) was carried out in a study of cytomegalovirus exposure and HLA in healthy donors. This PCR relied on a set of 60 Vbeta primers and 13 Jbeta primers. TCRdb's table, derived via immunoSEQ multiplex PCR, lists solely in-frame clones and lacks some. The sample records 150,000 to 160,000 clones, 80% to 90% being singletons. CDR3 length: 14 residues. Trimming at V came to 5 bases and at J to 6 bases, leaving 4 bases not matched to a gene. Per germline, CDR1 SGHTA and CDR2 FQGTGA. This chain links TRBV7-3 with TRBJ2-2; 9 nucleotides match TRBD2. This sequence was found in a woman aged 18 to 35 in good health and CMV-seronegative. The sequenced sample consisted of PBMCs. CDR3 nucleotide sequence: TGTGCCAGCAGCCAGCGGGAGGCAGCCGGGGAGCTGTTTTTT. Translating gives CASSQREAAGELFF.